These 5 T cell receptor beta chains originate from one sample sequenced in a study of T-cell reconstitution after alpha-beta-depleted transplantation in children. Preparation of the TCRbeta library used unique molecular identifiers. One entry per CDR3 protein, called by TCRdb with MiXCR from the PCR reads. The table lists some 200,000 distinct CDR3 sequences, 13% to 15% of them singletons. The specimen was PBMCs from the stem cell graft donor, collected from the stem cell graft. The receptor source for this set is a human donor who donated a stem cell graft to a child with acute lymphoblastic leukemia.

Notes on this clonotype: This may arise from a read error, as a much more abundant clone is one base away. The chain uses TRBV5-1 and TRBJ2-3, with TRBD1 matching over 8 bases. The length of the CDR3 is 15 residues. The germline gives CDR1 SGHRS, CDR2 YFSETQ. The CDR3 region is CVSSPPQGARDTQYF. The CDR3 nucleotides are TGCGTCAGCAGCCCCCCCCAGGGGGCGAGGGATACGCAGTATTTT.

The CDR3 protein is CASSLKVGRDTQYF. DNA of the CDR3: TGTGCCAGCAGCTTAAAAGTGGGTAGAGATACGCAGTATTTT. V is TRBV7-2 and J is TRBJ2-3; D is undetermined. Germline V gene data show CDR1 as SGHTA and CDR2 as FQGNSA. V was pared by 2 bases and J by 5 bases, with 11 bases between. The CDR3 is 14 amino acids.

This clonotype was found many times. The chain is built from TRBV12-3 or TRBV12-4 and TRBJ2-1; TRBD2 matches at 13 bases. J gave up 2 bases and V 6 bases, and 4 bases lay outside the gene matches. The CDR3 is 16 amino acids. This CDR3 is CASSGGLAGAYNEQFF. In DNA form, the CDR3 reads TGTGCCAGCAGCGGTGGACTAGCGGGAGCCTACAATGAGCAGTTCTTC.

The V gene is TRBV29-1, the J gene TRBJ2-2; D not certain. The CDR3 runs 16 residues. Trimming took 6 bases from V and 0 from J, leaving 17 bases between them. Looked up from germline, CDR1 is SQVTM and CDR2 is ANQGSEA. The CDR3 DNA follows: TGCAGCGTAACCGTCGGTGGAGACACGAACACCGGGGAGCTGTTTTTT. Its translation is CSVTVGGDTNTGELFF.

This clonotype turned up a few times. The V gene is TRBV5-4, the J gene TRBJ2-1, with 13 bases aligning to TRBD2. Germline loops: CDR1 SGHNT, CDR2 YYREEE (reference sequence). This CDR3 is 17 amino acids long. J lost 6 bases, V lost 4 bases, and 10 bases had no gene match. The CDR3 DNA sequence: TGTGCCAGCAGCCCTAGGACTAGCGGGAGTTTAGCCAATGAGCAGTTCTTC. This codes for CASSPRTSGSLANEQFF.